The 13 T cell receptor beta chains below were found in one sample sequenced in a study of read filtering for tumor transcriptome and immune sequencing. This library used about 400 ng RNA and molecular barcoded adaptors spanning alpha/delta and beta/gamma chains. TCRdb processed the reads anew with MiXCR; each CDR3 protein has one entry. The profile shows fewer than 30,000 distinct CDR3 sequences, roughly 22% of them singletons. Sequenced input: a population of CD138-negative cells sorted from bone marrow. Source of these receptors: a donor over 35 with multiple myeloma.

Note on this clonotype: One base away lies a much larger clone, so this may be a sequencing read error. V and J are TRBV7-3 and TRBJ1-4; unclear D gene. With 0 bases removed from V and 6 bases from J, the gap between germline ends came to 11 bases. The CDR3 loop spans 15 amino acids. Germline V gene data show CDR1 as SGHTA and CDR2 as FQGTGA. This CDR3 is CASSLTGAKHEKLFF. CDR3 nucleotides: TGTGCCAGCAGCTTAACGGGCGCTAAACATGAAAAACTGTTTTTT.

V gene TRBV18 combines with J gene TRBJ1-1; tentative D call: TRBD1 (5 bases). V lost 5 bases, J lost 2 bases, and 9 bases lay in between. Germline loops: CDR1 KGHSH, CDR2 LQKENI. The length of the CDR3 is 13 residues. The CDR3 bases are TGTGCCAGCTCATGTACAGGAAACACTGAAGCTTTCTTT. It yields the protein CASSCTGNTEAFF.

This clonotype was detected ten times or more. This chain uses TRBV7-9 with TRBJ1-2; D might be TRBD1 (5 bases). From germline, CDR1 is SEHNR and CDR2 FQNEAQ (reference sequence). The V end was cut by 5 bases, the J end by 14 bases, with 15 bases between. The CDR3 is 11 residues long. CDR3 DNA: TGTGCCAGCAGCCAGGGCAGAAGGTGGACCTTC. Translated: CASSQGRRWTF.

This clonotype was counted at least ten times. The V gene is TRBV7-9, the J gene TRBJ2-7, with no clear D. The CDR3 totals 13 residues. Trimming shortened V by 5 bases and J by 6 bases, and 14 bases separated the two germline ends. Germline V gene data show CDR1 as SEHNR and CDR2 as FQNEAQ (reference sequence). The CDR3 nucleotides read TGTGCCAGCAGCCCCCGGTTTTGGGCCGAGCAGTACTTC. It is translated as CASSPRFWAEQYF. Variable domain in full (rest from reference TRBV7-9 and TRBJ2-7): DTGVSQNPRHKITKRGQNVTFRCDPISEHNRLYWYRQTLGQGPEFLTYFQNEAQLEKSRLLSDRFSAERPKGSFSTLEIQRTEQGDSAMYLCASSPRFWAEQYFGPGTRLTVT.

This clonotype was seen many times. The genes are TRBV28 and TRBJ2-3; TRBD1 aligns across 7 bases. The CDR3 runs 12 residues. V gave up 6 bases and J gave up 14 bases; unmatched junction bases: 11. Germline CDR1 is MDHEN and CDR2 is SYDVKM. The CDR3 region is CASRSGQLLTYF. In nucleotides, the CDR3 is TGTGCCAGCAGATCGGGACAGCTACTTACGTATTTT.

Worth noting for this clonotype: A read error may explain this, as a much larger clone is one base away. The chain carries TRBV28 and TRBJ2-5; 10 bases map to TRBD2. Germline values: CDR1 MDHEN, CDR2 SYDVKM. The CDR3 totals 14 residues. DNA of the CDR3: TGTGCCAGCAGTCAGCGGGGGGGTTTGGAGACCCAGCACTTC. Translation: CASSQRGGLETQHF.

This clonotype has a handful of counts. The CDR3 DNA follows: TGTGCCAGCGAACAGGGGAATCAGCCCCAGCATTTT. Its protein is CASEQGNQPQHF. V and J are TRBV6-1 and TRBJ1-5; 7 bases align to TRBD1. Germline CDR1 MNHNS, CDR2 SASEGT. The V and J ends lost 8 bases and 4 bases, in that order; junction bases with no gene match: 2. This CDR3 has 12 amino acids.

The chain couples TRBV18 to TRBJ2-6; 7 positions agree with TRBD1. Per germline, CDR1 KGHSH and CDR2 LQKENI. The junction had 9 bases not matched to a gene; V was cut back by 4 bases and J by 0 bases. The CDR3 length is 18 residues. For the CDR3, the DNA is TGTGCCAGCTCACAAACAGGGGCGTCGGGCTCTGGGGCCAACGTCCTGACTTTC. This gives the protein CASSQTGASGSGANVLTF. The full variable domain, with the rest looked up from reference TRBV18 and TRBJ2-6, is NAGVMQNPRHLVRRRGQEARLRCSPMKGHSHVYWYRQLPEEGLKFMVYLQKENIIDESGMPKERFSAEFPKEGPSILRIQQVVRGDSAAYFCASSQTGASGSGANVLTFGAGSRLTVL.

With respect to this clonotype: This sequence may be a read error, since a much larger clone differs from it by one base. This chain connects TRBV18 to TRBJ2-5; D call uncertain. The length of the CDR3 is 12 residues. The V end lost 1 base, the J end lost 4 bases, and 4 bases lay between the germline ends. From germline, CDR1 is KGHSH and CDR2 LQKENI. CDR3 nucleotide sequence: TGTGCCAGCTCACCACTGGCAGAGACCCAGTACTTC. Its protein product is CASSPLAETQYF. Combining the CDR3 with reference TRBV18 and TRBJ2-5 gives the whole variable domain NAGVMQNPRHLVRRRGQEARLRCSPMKGHSHVYWYRQLPEEGLKFMVYLQKENIIDESGMPKERFSAEFPKEGPSILRIQQVVRGDSAAYFCASSPLAETQYFGPGTRLLVL.

This clonotype has more than one count but fewer than ten. The genes are TRBV7-9 and TRBJ1-2; TRBD1 might be the D (5 bases). The V end lost 1 base, the J end lost 1 base, and 10 bases lay between the germline ends. Germline CDR1 and CDR2: SEHNR and FQNEAQ (reference sequence). The length of the CDR3 is 15 residues. The CDR3 nucleotides are TGTGCCAGCAGCTTAGGGGGCAGAAGTAACTATGGCTACACCTTC. The encoded protein is CASSLGGRSNYGYTF.

This clonotype was counted at least ten times. This sequence joins TRBV28 and TRBJ2-2; perhaps TRBD1 as D (6 bases). Germline V gene lookup returns CDR1 MDHEN and CDR2 SYDVKM. This CDR3 has 14 residues. V dropped 6 bases and J dropped 5 bases, with 13 bases sitting between them. CDR3 DNA sequence: TGTGCCAGCAGGGCTTACAGGGATACCGGGGAGCTGTTTTTT. This sequence encodes CASRAYRDTGELFF.

Of note for this clonotype: A much larger clone lies a single base off, so this may be a read error. The rearrangement links TRBV20-1 to TRBJ2-1, with TRBD2 identical over 9 bases. This CDR3 comprises 13 residues. CDR1 is DFQATT, CDR2 SNEGSKA, per germline (reference sequence). V shed 7 bases and J 13 bases; nucleotides not matched to a gene: 14. The CDR3 DNA is TGCAGTGTTCCGAATGTAGCGGGGGAGACCCAGTTCTTC. It yields the protein CSVPNVAGETQFF.

As to this clonotype: This may be a read error: a much more frequent sequence differs by one nucleotide. The chain has TRBV11-2 and TRBJ2-5; tentatively, D is TRBD1 or TRBD2 (6 bases each). Germline CDR1 is SGHAT and CDR2 is FQNNGV. The CDR3 sequence is 15 residues long. Between the trimmed V and J ends, which lost 5 bases and 9 bases, there was a span of 22 bases. CDR3 in amino acids: CASSPDSSPGEAQYF. The CDR3 bases are TGTGCCAGCAGCCCGGACAGCTCCCCGGGGGAGGCCCAGTACTTC. Combining the CDR3 with reference TRBV11-2 and TRBJ2-5 gives the whole variable domain EAGVAQSPRYKIIEKRQSVAFWCNPISGHATLYWYQQILGQGPKLLIQFQNNGVVDDSQLPKDRFSAERLKGVDSTLKIQPAKLEDSAVYLCASSPDSSPGEAQYFGPGTRLLVL.